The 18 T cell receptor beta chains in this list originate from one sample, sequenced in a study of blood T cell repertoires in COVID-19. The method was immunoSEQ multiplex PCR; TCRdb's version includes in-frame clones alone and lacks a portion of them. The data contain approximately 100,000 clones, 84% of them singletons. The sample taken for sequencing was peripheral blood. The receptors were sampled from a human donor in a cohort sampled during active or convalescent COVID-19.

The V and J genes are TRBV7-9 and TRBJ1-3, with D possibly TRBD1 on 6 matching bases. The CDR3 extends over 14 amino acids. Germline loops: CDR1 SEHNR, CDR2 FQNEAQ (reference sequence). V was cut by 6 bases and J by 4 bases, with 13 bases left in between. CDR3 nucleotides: TGTGCCAGCAGGAGAGGACAGTCCGGAAACACCATATATTTT. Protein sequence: CASRRGQSGNTIYF.

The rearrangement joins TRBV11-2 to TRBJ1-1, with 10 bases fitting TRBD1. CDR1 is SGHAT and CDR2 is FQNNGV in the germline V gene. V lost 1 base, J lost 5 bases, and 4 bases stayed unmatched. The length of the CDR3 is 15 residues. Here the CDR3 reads CASSLGGQGRTEAFF. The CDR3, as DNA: TGTGCCAGCAGCTTAGGGGGACAGGGGCGAACTGAAGCTTTCTTT.

The CDR3 DNA reads TGTGCCAGTAGTAAGTGGGGGGTTTCCCTGAACACTGAAGCTTTCTTT. Its translation is CASSKWGVSLNTEAFF. J is TRBJ1-1 and V is TRBV19; possibly TRBD1 for D (5 bases). The CDR3 contains 16 residues. Trimming removed 4 bases from V and 0 bases from J, with 15 bases in between. Germline V gene data show CDR1 as LNHDA and CDR2 as SQIVND (reference sequence).

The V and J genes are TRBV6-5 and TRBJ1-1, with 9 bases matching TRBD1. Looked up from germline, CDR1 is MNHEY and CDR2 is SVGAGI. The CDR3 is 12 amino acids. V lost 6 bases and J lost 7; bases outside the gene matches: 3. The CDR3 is CASSAGQGEAFF. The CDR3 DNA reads TGTGCCAGCAGCGCGGGACAGGGTGAAGCTTTCTTT.

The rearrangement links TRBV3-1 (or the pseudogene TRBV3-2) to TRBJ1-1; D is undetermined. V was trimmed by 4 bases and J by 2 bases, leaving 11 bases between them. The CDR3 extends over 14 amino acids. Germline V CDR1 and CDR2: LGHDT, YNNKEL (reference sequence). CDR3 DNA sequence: TGTGCCAGCAGCCGCTCCCGAGGAAACACTGAAGCTTTCTTT. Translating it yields CASSRSRGNTEAFF.

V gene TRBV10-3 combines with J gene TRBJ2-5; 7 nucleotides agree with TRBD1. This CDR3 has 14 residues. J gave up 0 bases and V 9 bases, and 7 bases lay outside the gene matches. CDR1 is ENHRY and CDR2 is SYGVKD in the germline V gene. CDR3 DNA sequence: TGTGCCATTGGACCGGGACAGTACCAAGAGACCCAGTACTTC. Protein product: CAIGPGQYQETQYF.

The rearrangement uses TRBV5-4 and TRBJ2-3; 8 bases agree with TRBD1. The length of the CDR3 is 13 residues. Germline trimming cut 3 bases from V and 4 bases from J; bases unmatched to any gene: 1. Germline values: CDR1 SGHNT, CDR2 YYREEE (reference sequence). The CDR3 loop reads CASSSQGADTQYF. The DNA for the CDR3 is TGTGCCAGCAGCTCACAGGGGGCAGATACGCAGTATTTT.

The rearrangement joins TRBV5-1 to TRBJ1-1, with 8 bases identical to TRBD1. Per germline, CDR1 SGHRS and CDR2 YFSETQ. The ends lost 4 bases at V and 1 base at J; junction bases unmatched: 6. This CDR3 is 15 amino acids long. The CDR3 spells CASSHADRANTEAFF. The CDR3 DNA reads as TGCGCCAGCAGCCACGCGGACAGGGCGAACACTGAAGCTTTCTTT.

DNA for the CDR3: TGTGCCAGCAGCTCCCAAATGGCAGGGGCGTACACCTTC. Its protein product is CASSSQMAGAYTF. The chain recombines TRBV5-4 with TRBJ1-2; the D gene is possibly TRBD1 (6 bases). V lost 3 bases and J 11 bases, leaving 17 bases between the germline ends. CDR1 SGHNT and CDR2 YYREEE come from the germline V gene (reference sequence). This CDR3 has 13 amino acids.

The CDR3 here is CASSSRGGAGTDTQYF. The CDR3 coding sequence is TGTGCCAGCAGCTCAAGGGGAGGGGCTGGCACAGATACGCAGTATTTT. The chain links TRBV7-3 to TRBJ2-3; 7 positions agree with TRBD2. J lost 1 base, V lost 4 bases, and 8 bases had no gene match. The germline V gene has CDR1 SGHTA and CDR2 FQGTGA. The CDR3 runs 16 residues.

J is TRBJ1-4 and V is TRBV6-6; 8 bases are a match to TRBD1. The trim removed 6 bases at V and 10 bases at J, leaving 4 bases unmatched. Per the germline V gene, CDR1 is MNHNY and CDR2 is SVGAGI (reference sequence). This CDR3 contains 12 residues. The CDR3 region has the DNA TGTGCCAGCAGCCCACAGGGGGTAAAACTGTTTTTT. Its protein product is CASSPQGVKLFF.

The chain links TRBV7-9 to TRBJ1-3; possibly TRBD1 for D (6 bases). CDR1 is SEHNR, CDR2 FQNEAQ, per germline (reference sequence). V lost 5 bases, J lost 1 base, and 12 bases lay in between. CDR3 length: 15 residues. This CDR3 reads CASSQQGVSGNTIYF. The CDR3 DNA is TGTGCCAGCAGCCAACAGGGAGTATCTGGAAACACCATATATTTT.

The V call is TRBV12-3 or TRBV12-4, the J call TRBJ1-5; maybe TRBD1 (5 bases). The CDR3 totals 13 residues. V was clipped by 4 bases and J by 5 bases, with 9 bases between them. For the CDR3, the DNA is TGTGCCAGCAGTTGGGGCAGGGATCAGCCCCAGCATTTT. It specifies CASSWGRDQPQHF.

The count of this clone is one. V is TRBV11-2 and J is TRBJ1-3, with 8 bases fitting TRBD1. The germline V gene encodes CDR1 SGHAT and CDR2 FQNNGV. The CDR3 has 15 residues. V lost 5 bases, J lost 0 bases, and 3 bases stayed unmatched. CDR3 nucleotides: TGTGCCAGCAGCCGTACAGGGGGCTCTGGAAACACCATATATTTT. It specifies CASSRTGGSGNTIYF.

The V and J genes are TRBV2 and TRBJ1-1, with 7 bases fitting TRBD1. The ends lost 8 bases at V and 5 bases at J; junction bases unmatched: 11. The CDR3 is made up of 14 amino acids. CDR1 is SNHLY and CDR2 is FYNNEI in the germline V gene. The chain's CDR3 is CASSARGGATEAFF. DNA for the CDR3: TGTGCCAGCTCCGCCCGAGGGGGCGCTACTGAAGCTTTCTTT.

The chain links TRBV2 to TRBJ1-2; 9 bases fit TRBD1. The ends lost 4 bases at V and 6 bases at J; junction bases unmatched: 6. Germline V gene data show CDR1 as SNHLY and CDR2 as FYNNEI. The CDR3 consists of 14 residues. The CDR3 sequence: CASSGRRTGDGYTF. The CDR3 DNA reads TGTGCCAGCAGTGGACGAAGGACAGGGGATGGCTACACCTTC. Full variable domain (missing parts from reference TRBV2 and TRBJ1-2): EPEVTQTPSHQVTQMGQEVILRCVPISNHLYFYWYRQILGQKVEFLVSFYNNEISEKSEIFDDQFSVERPDGSNFTLKIRSTKLEDSAMYFCASSGRRTGDGYTFGSGTRLTVV.

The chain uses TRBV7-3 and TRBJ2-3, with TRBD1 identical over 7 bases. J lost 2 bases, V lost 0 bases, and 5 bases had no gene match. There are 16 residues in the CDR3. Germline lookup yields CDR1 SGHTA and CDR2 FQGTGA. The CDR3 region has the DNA TGTGCCAGCAGCTTAACGGCGGACAGGTCCACAGATACGCAGTATTTT. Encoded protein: CASSLTADRSTDTQYF.

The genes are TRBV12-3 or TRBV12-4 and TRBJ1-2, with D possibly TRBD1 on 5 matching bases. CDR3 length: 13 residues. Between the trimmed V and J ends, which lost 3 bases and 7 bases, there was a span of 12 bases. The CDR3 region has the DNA TGTGCCAGCAGTTTTAATGGACAAGCTGGCTACACCTTC. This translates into CASSFNGQAGYTF.